Presented here are 31 T cell receptor beta chains from one specimen sequenced in a study of blood T cell repertoires in COVID-19 (TCRdb year 2020). Receptors were amplified or captured by the immunoSEQ multiplex PCR assay. TCRdb took over this immuneACCESS table, retaining in-frame rearrangements with V and J assigned. Such tables are incomplete; in checked studies, under half of the missing clones stem from an unresolved V gene, and the remainder is unexplained. The sample table contains 150,000 to 200,000 clones; only one count was recorded for roughly 80% of them. The ten largest clones capture 4% to 6.5% of the sample. Input material: PBMCs or T cells enriched from blood (not recorded which). These TCRs come from a woman aged 55-70 years with acute COVID-19.

This chain links TRBV11-2 with TRBJ2-2, with 8 bases fitting TRBD1. The CDR3 loop spans 16 amino acids. Trimming took 5 bases from V and 6 from J; bases not matched to a gene: 11. Germline values: CDR1 SGHAT, CDR2 FQNNGV. CDR3 nucleotides: TGTGCCAGCAGCAGTTGGGACAGGACCTTGGCCGGGGAGCTGTTTTTT. Translated: CASSSWDRTLAGELFF. Variable domain in full (rest from reference TRBV11-2 and TRBJ2-2): EAGVAQSPRYKIIEKRQSVAFWCNPISGHATLYWYQQILGQGPKLLIQFQNNGVVDDSQLPKDRFSAERLKGVDSTLKIQPAKLEDSAVYLCASSSWDRTLAGELFFGEGSRLTVL.

This clone was observed a single time. The chain employs TRBV5-4 and TRBJ1-4; TRBD1 matches at 11 bases. Germline lookup yields CDR1 SGHNT and CDR2 YYREEE (reference sequence). V lost 4 bases, J lost 6 bases, and 5 bases stayed unmatched. The CDR3 spans 15 residues. This chain's CDR3 is CASSTRGQGDEKLFF. In nucleotides, the CDR3 is TGTGCCAGCAGCACACGGGGACAGGGGGATGAAAAACTGTTTTTT. The variable domain in full, completed from reference TRBV5-4 and TRBJ1-4, reads ETGVTQSPTHLIKTRGQQVTLRCSSQSGHNTVSWYQQALGQGPQFIFQYYREEENGRGNFPPRFSGLQFPNYSSELNVNALELDDSALYLCASSTRGQGDEKLFFGSGTQLSVL.

V gene TRBV7-9 combines with J gene TRBJ1-5, with a weak D call TRBD1 (6 bases). CDR1 and CDR2 (germline): SEHNR, FQNEAQ (reference sequence). Trimming cost V 1 base and J 6 bases, with 19 bases left between them. The CDR3 contains 17 residues. The CDR3 is CASSLVPLAGDGQPQHF. The CDR3, as DNA: TGTGCCAGCAGCTTAGTCCCGTTGGCAGGGGACGGTCAGCCCCAGCATTTT.

The V and J genes are TRBV19 and TRBJ1-2; D remains unclear. Germline V gene lookup returns CDR1 LNHDA and CDR2 SQIVND (reference sequence). The CDR3 extends over 13 amino acids. Between the trimmed V and J ends, which lost 6 bases and 3 bases, there was a span of 11 bases. CDR3 sequence reads: CASSPGLDYGYTF. The CDR3 DNA follows: TGTGCCAGTAGCCCGGGGTTAGACTATGGCTACACCTTC.

V and J are TRBV28 and TRBJ1-2; 8 nucleotides match TRBD1. This CDR3 contains 13 residues. Germline V gives CDR1 MDHEN, CDR2 SYDVKM. The V and J ends lost 7 bases and 4 bases, in that order; junction bases with no gene match: 5. The CDR3 region has the DNA TGTGCCAGCAACGGACAGGGTCCCTATGGCTACACCTTC. Translated, it gives CASNGQGPYGYTF.

The sample holds a few counts of this clone. The rearrangement links TRBV5-8 to TRBJ2-3, with a possible D match to TRBD1 (6 bases). Germline V gives CDR1 SGHTS, CDR2 YDEGEE. The CDR3 sequence is 17 residues long. Trimming cost V 3 bases and J 0 bases, with 17 bases left between them. Here the CDR3 DNA reads TGTGCCAGCAGCTCGGACAGACTTTCCGCTAGCACAGATACGCAGTATTTT. Protein sequence: CASSSDRLSASTDTQYF.

The V call is TRBV10-3, the J call TRBJ2-2, with a tentative D call TRBD2 (7 bases). This CDR3 has 18 residues. Trimming shortened V by 2 bases and J by 5 bases, and 21 bases separated the two germline ends. Germline V gene sequence: CDR1 ENHRY, CDR2 SYGVKD. CDR3 bases: TGTGCCATCAGTGAGAATTTGGGGGGGCCAATTAGTACCGGGGAGCTGTTTTTT. As protein: CAISENLGGPISTGELFF.

The rearrangement links TRBV10-3 to TRBJ1-3, with D possibly matching TRBD1 (6 bases). The CDR3 consists of 13 residues. Germline V gene sequence: CDR1 ENHRY, CDR2 SYGVKD. V was shortened by 3 bases and J by 5 bases, with 8 bases between the two germline ends. CDR3 protein: CAISEGGRNTIYF. CDR3 DNA: TGTGCCATCAGTGAAGGGGGACGAAACACCATATATTTT.

This chain connects TRBV28 to TRBJ1-2; 11 nucleotides match TRBD1. The CDR3 length is 14 residues. Losses at the gene ends were 4 bases for V and 4 bases for J; bases not matched to a gene: 2. The germline gives CDR1 MDHEN, CDR2 SYDVKM. In DNA form, the CDR3 reads TGTGCCAGCAGTTCCGGGACAGGGGGCTATGGCTACACCTTC. It specifies CASSSGTGGYGYTF.

J is TRBJ1-5 and V is TRBV2; 8 bases line up with TRBD1. V shed 4 bases, J shed 4 bases, and the junction held 6 bases outside the gene matches. Germline loops: CDR1 SNHLY, CDR2 FYNNEI. This CDR3 is 15 amino acids long. The CDR3 sequence: CASSVGQGGNQPQHF. The CDR3 region has the DNA TGTGCCAGCAGTGTCGGACAGGGTGGAAATCAGCCCCAGCATTTT.

In its sample, this clone was seen a few times. This rearrangement joins TRBV2 to TRBJ1-5; D ambiguous. Germline loops: CDR1 SNHLY, CDR2 FYNNEI. The CDR3 is 15 residues long. Trimming left V 4 bases short and J 0 bases short, with 10 bases between. The CDR3 reads CASSVVQFSNQPQHF. The CDR3 DNA sequence: TGTGCCAGCAGTGTTGTACAGTTTAGCAATCAGCCCCAGCATTTT. Drawing the rest from reference TRBV2 and TRBJ1-5, the complete variable domain is EPEVTQTPSHQVTQMGQEVILRCVPISNHLYFYWYRQILGQKVEFLVSFYNNEISEKSEIFDDQFSVERPDGSNFTLKIRSTKLEDSAMYFCASSVVQFSNQPQHFGDGTRLSIL.

This clone was recorded once. In nucleotides, the CDR3 is TGCGCCAGCAGTGAGCCGGGACAGGGCGATGAGCAGTTCTTC. Protein sequence: CASSEPGQGDEQFF. This chain uses TRBV10-1 with TRBJ2-1; 9 nucleotides match TRBD1. The CDR3 totals 14 residues. Germline-derived CDR1 and CDR2 are WNHNN and SYGVQD (reference sequence). Trimming removed 2 bases from V and 8 bases from J; junction bases left unmatched: 4.

The rearrangement links TRBV3-1 (or the pseudogene TRBV3-2) to TRBJ1-2; 7 positions match TRBD1. Germline CDR1 reads LGHDT; CDR2 reads YNNKEL (reference sequence). V lost 1 base, J lost 7 bases, and 18 bases stayed unmatched. This CDR3 is built from 18 residues. In DNA form, the CDR3 reads TGTGCCAGCAGCCAAGGGCCGGGACAGTTCTTTCCCACAGCTGGCTACACCTTC. This translates into CASSQGPGQFFPTAGYTF.

The V gene is TRBV19, the J gene TRBJ2-7, with 9 bases aligning to TRBD2. The V and J ends lost 5 bases and 9 bases, in that order; junction bases with no gene match: 14. There are 15 residues in the CDR3. The germline gives CDR1 LNHDA, CDR2 SQIVND (reference sequence). The CDR3 DNA reads as TGTGCCAGTAGTCCCGGCGGGGGGGGGCCTTTCGGGCAGTACTTC. Its protein is CASSPGGGGPFGQYF. Full variable domain (missing parts from reference TRBV19 and TRBJ2-7): DGGITQSPKYLFRKEGQNVTLSCEQNLNHDAMYWYRQDPGQGLRLIYYSQIVNDFQKGDIAEGYSVSREKKESFPLTVTSAQKNPTAFYLCASSPGGGGPFGQYFGPGTRLTVT.

This clone was found many times. Other DNA sequences in this specimen translate into the identical CDR3. This chain joins TRBV7-9 and TRBJ1-2; 7 bases align to TRBD1. Germline V gives CDR1 SEHNR, CDR2 FQNEAQ (reference sequence). With 1 base clipped from V and 4 bases from J, the junction kept 0 bases outside the gene matches. The CDR3 is made up of 13 amino acids. CDR3 loop: CASSLGTGYGYTF. CDR3 nucleotides: TGTGCCAGCAGCTTAGGGACAGGCTATGGCTACACCTTC. The variable domain in full, completed from reference TRBV7-9 and TRBJ1-2, reads DTGVSQNPRHKITKRGQNVTFRCDPISEHNRLYWYRQTLGQGPEFLTYFQNEAQLEKSRLLSDRFSAERPKGSFSTLEIQRTEQGDSAMYLCASSLGTGYGYTFGSGTRLTVV.

CDR3 region: CASSQSGRISYEQYF. The CDR3 region has the DNA TGCGCCAGCAGCCAGTCGGGAAGAATTTCCTACGAGCAGTACTTC. The chain recombines TRBV4-1 with TRBJ2-7; a possible D gene is TRBD2 (5 bases). The germline CDR1 and CDR2 sequences are MGHRA and YSYEKL. The CDR3 is 15 amino acids. Trimming pared 3 bases from V and 1 base from J, leaving 13 bases between.

The chain uses TRBV5-5 and TRBJ1-5; the match to TRBD1 covers 7 bases. There are 17 residues in the CDR3. Per germline, CDR1 SGHKS and CDR2 YYEKEE (reference sequence). V was pared by 7 bases and J by 0 bases, with 13 bases of the junction left unmatched. In nucleotides, the CDR3 is TGTGCCAGCGGGAAGGCCCCGGACAGGTCTAGCAATCAGCCCCAGCATTTT. Translated, it gives CASGKAPDRSSNQPQHF.

The gene calls are TRBV9 and TRBJ2-1, with TRBD2 matching 7 bases. The CDR3 loop spans 17 amino acids. The germline V gene has CDR1 SGDLS and CDR2 YYNGEE. With 3 bases clipped from V and 8 bases from J, the junction kept 17 bases outside the gene matches. The CDR3 DNA sequence: TGTGCCAGCAGCGCGCCCCTCCCATTGGCGGGAGTCTATGAGCAGTTCTTC. It codes for CASSAPLPLAGVYEQFF.

The chain couples TRBV11-2 to TRBJ2-7, with TRBD2 matching over 8 bases. V lost 5 bases to trimming and J lost 5 bases; unmatched junction nucleotides: 11. Germline values: CDR1 SGHAT, CDR2 FQNNGV. The CDR3 extends over 15 amino acids. CDR3 loop: CASSQTRAGADEQYF. The CDR3 nucleotides are TGTGCCAGCAGCCAAACCAGAGCGGGAGCAGACGAGCAGTACTTC.

The chain employs TRBV9 and TRBJ1-5; TRBD1 matches at 11 bases. The germline V gene encodes CDR1 SGDLS and CDR2 YYNGEE. Germline trimming cut 5 bases from V and 5 bases from J; bases unmatched to any gene: 6. This CDR3 has 15 residues. DNA of the CDR3: TGTGCCAGCAGTCTCGAGGGACAGGGGGATCAGCCCCAGCATTTT. Translation: CASSLEGQGDQPQHF.

This chain links TRBV19 with TRBJ1-6, with D hard to call. With 3 bases removed from V and 7 bases from J, the gap between germline ends came to 16 bases. The germline V gene has CDR1 LNHDA and CDR2 SQIVND (reference sequence). The CDR3 covers 16 residues. CDR3 protein: CASSIPGGGLNSPLHF. The CDR3 region has the DNA TGTGCCAGTAGTATTCCAGGCGGAGGCTTGAATTCACCCCTCCACTTT.

The gene calls are TRBV14 and TRBJ2-5; 10 nucleotides line up with TRBD1. The trim removed 4 bases at V and 5 bases at J, leaving 7 bases unmatched. From germline, CDR1 is SGHDN and CDR2 FVKESK. This CDR3 has 15 amino acids. The CDR3 loop reads CASSLGQGGSETQYF. CDR3 sequence (DNA): TGTGCCAGCAGCCTCGGACAGGGGGGGTCGGAGACCCAGTACTTC.

The J gene is TRBJ2-7, the V gene TRBV2, with TRBD2 identical over 10 bases. This CDR3 spans 16 amino acids. V dropped 0 bases and J dropped 0; count of bases not matched to a gene: 2. Germline assignment: CDR1 SNHLY and CDR2 FYNNEI. CDR3 residues: CASSEAGLAASYEQYF. For the CDR3, the DNA is TGTGCCAGCAGTGAAGCTGGACTAGCGGCCTCCTACGAGCAGTACTTC. The whole variable domain, remainder taken from reference TRBV2 and TRBJ2-7, is EPEVTQTPSHQVTQMGQEVILRCVPISNHLYFYWYRQILGQKVEFLVSFYNNEISEKSEIFDDQFSVERPDGSNFTLKIRSTKLEDSAMYFCASSEAGLAASYEQYFGPGTRLTVT.

The chain is built from TRBV7-8 and TRBJ1-1; 7 bases are shared with TRBD1. The CDR3 totals 15 residues. J was trimmed by 1 base and V by 5 bases; bases with no gene match: 7. Germline CDR1 reads SGHVS; CDR2 reads FQNEAQ. The CDR3 loop reads CASSKTDRANTEAFF. In nucleotides, the CDR3 is TGTGCCAGCAGCAAAACCGACAGGGCGAACACTGAAGCTTTCTTT.

This clone turned up a few times. This chain joins TRBV19 and TRBJ2-3; TRBD1 matches 10 bases. Losses at the gene ends were 6 bases for V and 4 bases for J; bases not matched to a gene: 4. Germline-derived CDR1 and CDR2 are LNHDA and SQIVND (reference sequence). The CDR3 spans 14 residues. The CDR3 coding sequence is TGTGCCAGTAGCGACAGGGGGCTGCCAGATACGCAGTATTTT. It codes for CASSDRGLPDTQYF.

The gene calls are TRBV30 and TRBJ1-5; 8 bases align to TRBD1. CDR1 is GTSNPN, CDR2 SVGIG, per germline (reference sequence). There are 13 residues in the CDR3. V shed 3 bases and J 3 bases; nucleotides not matched to a gene: 1. The DNA of the CDR3 is TGTGCCTGGAGGACAGGGGTCAATCAGCCCCAGCATTTT. As protein: CAWRTGVNQPQHF.

V gene TRBV9 combines with J gene TRBJ1-6, with D possibly TRBD1 on 5 matching bases. Germline V gene lookup returns CDR1 SGDLS and CDR2 YYNGEE. Trimming left V 5 bases short and J 6 bases short, with 9 bases between. The CDR3 spans 13 residues. CDR3 sequence: CASRPDSNSPLHF. The CDR3 DNA reads as TGTGCCAGCAGGCCAGACAGTAATTCACCCCTCCACTTT.

The J gene is TRBJ1-1, the V gene TRBV18; D is possibly TRBD1 (5 bases). Germline loops: CDR1 KGHSH, CDR2 LQKENI. Trimming left V 6 bases short and J 4 bases short, with 27 bases between. This CDR3 has 18 residues. The CDR3 protein is CASSLAFPGGGMSTEAFF. CDR3 sequence (DNA): TGTGCCAGCTCCCTGGCGTTTCCGGGGGGAGGTATGAGCACTGAAGCTTTCTTT. The whole variable domain, filled in from reference TRBV18 and TRBJ1-1, reads NAGVMQNPRHLVRRRGQEARLRCSPMKGHSHVYWYRQLPEEGLKFMVYLQKENIIDESGMPKERFSAEFPKEGPSILRIQQVVRGDSAAYFCASSLAFPGGGMSTEAFFGQGTRLTVV.

This chain joins TRBV7-2 and TRBJ1-1, with a tentative D call TRBD1 (5 bases). The germline V and J ends were trimmed by 4 bases and 4 bases, with 25 bases remaining between them. Per germline, CDR1 SGHTA and CDR2 FQGNSA. CDR3 size: 18 residues. The CDR3 loop is CASSSEPSVKGRSTEAFF. The CDR3 region has the DNA TGTGCCAGCAGCTCAGAGCCCTCCGTGAAGGGGAGGAGCACTGAAGCTTTCTTT.

On this clone: The same CDR3 can be traced to other DNA sequences in this sample. This sequence joins TRBV6-5 and TRBJ1-5, with D possibly TRBD1 on 5 matching bases. The CDR3 sequence is 14 residues long. Germline loops: CDR1 MNHEY, CDR2 SVGAGI. The V gene lost 2 bases and the J gene lost 2 bases, with 7 bases spanning the gap. In DNA form, the CDR3 reads TGTGCCAGCAGTTACCGGGGGGGCAATCAGCCCCAGCATTTT. Translation gives CASSYRGGNQPQHF.

The chain uses TRBV7-9 and TRBJ2-7, with a tentative D call TRBD2 (6 bases). V dropped 4 bases and J dropped 2 bases, with 18 bases sitting between them. Germline V gives CDR1 SEHNR, CDR2 FQNEAQ (reference sequence). The CDR3 is made up of 16 amino acids. CDR3 bases: TGTGCCAGCAGCTCGCTTGTGGGGGAGGAGGCCTACGAGCAGTACTTC. This sequence encodes CASSSLVGEEAYEQYF. The whole variable domain, remainder taken from reference TRBV7-9 and TRBJ2-7, is DTGVSQNPRHKITKRGQNVTFRCDPISEHNRLYWYRQTLGQGPEFLTYFQNEAQLEKSRLLSDRFSAERPKGSFSTLEIQRTEQGDSAMYLCASSSLVGEEAYEQYFGPGTRLTVT.